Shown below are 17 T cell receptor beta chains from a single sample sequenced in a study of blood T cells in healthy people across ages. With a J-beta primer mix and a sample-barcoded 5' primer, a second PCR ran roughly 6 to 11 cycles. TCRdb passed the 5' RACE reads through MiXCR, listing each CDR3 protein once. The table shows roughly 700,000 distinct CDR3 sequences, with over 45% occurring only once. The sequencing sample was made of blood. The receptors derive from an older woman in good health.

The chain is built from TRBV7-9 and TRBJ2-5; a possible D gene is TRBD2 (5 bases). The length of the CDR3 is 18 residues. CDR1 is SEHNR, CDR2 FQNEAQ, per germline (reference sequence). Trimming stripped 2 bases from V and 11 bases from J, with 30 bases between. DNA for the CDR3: TGTGCCAGCAGCTTACAACCGACTATGCGCGGCTCGGGTAATGAGCAGTACTTC. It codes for CASSLQPTMRGSGNEQYF.

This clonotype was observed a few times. As DNA, the CDR3 is TGTGCCAGCAGCTTAACATTGAGGACTAGCGGATACAATGAGCAGTTCTTC. It encodes CASSLTLRTSGYNEQFF. The rearrangement joins TRBV7-3 to TRBJ2-1; 10 bases match TRBD2. Germline trimming cut 0 bases from V and 4 bases from J; bases unmatched to any gene: 6. Germline CDR1 reads SGHTA; CDR2 reads FQGTGA. The CDR3 extends over 17 amino acids.

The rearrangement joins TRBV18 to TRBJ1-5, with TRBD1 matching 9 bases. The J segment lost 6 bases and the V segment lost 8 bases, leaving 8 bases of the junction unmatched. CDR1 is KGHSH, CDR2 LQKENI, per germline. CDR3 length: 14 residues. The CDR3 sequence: CASQTGTGSQPQHF. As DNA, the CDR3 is TGTGCCAGCCAAACCGGGACAGGGTCTCAGCCCCAGCATTTT. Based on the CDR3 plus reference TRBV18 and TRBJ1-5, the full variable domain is NAGVMQNPRHLVRRRGQEARLRCSPMKGHSHVYWYRQLPEEGLKFMVYLQKENIIDESGMPKERFSAEFPKEGPSILRIQQVVRGDSAAYFCASQTGTGSQPQHFGDGTRLSIL.

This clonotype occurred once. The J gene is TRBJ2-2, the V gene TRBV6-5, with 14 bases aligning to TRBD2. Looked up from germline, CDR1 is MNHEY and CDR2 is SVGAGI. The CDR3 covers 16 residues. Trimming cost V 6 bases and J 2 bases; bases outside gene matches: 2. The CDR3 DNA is TGTGCCAGCAGGGGACTAGCGGGAGTTAACACCGGGGAGCTGTTTTTT. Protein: CASRGLAGVNTGELFF.

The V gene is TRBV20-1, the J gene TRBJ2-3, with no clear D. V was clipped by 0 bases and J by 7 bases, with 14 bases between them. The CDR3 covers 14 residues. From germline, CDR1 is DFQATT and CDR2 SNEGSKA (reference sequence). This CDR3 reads CSARDPVEAYTQYF. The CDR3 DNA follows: TGCAGTGCTAGAGATCCAGTCGAGGCCTATACGCAGTATTTT.

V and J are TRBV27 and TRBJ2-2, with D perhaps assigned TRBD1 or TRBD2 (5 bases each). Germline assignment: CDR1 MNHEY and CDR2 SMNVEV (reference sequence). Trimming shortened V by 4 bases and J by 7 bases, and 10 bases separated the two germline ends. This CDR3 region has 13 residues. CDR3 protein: CASSSRGNGELFF. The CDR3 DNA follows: TGTGCCAGCAGTTCGAGGGGAAACGGGGAGCTGTTTTTT.

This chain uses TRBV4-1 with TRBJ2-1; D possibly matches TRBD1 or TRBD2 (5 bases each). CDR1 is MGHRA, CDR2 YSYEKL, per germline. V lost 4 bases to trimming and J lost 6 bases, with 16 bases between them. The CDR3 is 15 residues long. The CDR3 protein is CASSRSRGVGNEQFF. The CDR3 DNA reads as TGCGCCAGCAGCCGATCCCGGGGCGTCGGCAATGAGCAGTTCTTC.

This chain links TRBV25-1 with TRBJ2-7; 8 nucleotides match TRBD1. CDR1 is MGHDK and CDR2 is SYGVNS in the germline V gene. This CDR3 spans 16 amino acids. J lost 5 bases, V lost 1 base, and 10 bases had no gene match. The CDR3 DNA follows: TGTGCCAGCAGTGAATTTGTCGGACAGGGCATCCACGAGCAGTACTTC. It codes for CASSEFVGQGIHEQYF.

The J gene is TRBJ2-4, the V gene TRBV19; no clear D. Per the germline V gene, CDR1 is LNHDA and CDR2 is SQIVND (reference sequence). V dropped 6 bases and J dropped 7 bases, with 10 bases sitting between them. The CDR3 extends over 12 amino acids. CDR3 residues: CASSLSDNIQYF. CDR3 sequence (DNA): TGTGCCAGTAGCCTATCTGATAACATTCAGTACTTC.

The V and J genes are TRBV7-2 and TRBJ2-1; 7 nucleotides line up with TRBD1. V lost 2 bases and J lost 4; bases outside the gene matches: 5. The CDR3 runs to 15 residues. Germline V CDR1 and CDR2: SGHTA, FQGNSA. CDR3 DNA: TGTGCCAGCAGCTTATGGGACAGCGTTTACAATGAGCAGTTCTTC. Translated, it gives CASSLWDSVYNEQFF.

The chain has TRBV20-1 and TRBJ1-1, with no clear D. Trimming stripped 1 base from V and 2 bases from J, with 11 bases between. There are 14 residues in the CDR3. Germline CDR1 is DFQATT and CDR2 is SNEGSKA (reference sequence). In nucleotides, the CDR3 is TGCAGTGCTAGAGTTGAGGGCTATAACACTGAAGCTTTCTTT. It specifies CSARVEGYNTEAFF.

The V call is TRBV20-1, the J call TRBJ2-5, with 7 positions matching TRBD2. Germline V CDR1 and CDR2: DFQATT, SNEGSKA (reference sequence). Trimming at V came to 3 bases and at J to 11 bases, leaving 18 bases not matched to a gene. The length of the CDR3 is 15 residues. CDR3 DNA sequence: TGCAGTGCTAGTGGTGATAGCGGGCGGTACAATGAGCAGTACTTC. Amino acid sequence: CSASGDSGRYNEQYF.

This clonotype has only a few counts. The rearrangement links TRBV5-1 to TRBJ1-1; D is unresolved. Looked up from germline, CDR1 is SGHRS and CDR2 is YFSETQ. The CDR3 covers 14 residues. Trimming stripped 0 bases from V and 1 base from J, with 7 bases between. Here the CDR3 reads CASSLDRPNTEAFF. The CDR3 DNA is TGCGCCAGCAGCTTGGACAGACCGAACACTGAAGCTTTCTTT. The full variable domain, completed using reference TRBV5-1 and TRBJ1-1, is KAGVTQTPRYLIKTRGQQVTLSCSPISGHRSVSWYQQTPGQGLQFLFEYFSETQRNKGNFPGRFSGRQFSNSRSEMNVSTLELGDSALYLCASSLDRPNTEAFFGQGTRLTVV.

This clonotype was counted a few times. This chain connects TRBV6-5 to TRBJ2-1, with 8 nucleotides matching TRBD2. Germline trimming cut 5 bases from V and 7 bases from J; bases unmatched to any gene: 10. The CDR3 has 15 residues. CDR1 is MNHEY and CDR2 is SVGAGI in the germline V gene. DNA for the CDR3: TGTGCCAGCAGTCAACTAGCGGTAGTTTTTAATGAGCAGTTCTTC. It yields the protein CASSQLAVVFNEQFF.

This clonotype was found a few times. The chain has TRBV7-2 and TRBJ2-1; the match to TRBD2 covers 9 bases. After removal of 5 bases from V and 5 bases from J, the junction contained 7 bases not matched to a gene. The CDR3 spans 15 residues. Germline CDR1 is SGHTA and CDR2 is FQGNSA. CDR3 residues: CASSAGLASNNEQFF. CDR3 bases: TGTGCCAGCAGCGCCGGACTAGCGTCTAACAATGAGCAGTTCTTC.

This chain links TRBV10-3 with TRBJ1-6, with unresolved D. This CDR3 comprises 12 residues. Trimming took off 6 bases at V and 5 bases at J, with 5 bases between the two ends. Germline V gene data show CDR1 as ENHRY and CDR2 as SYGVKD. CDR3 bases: TGTGCCATCAGAGGAGATAATTCACCCCTCCACTTT. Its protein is CAIRGDNSPLHF.

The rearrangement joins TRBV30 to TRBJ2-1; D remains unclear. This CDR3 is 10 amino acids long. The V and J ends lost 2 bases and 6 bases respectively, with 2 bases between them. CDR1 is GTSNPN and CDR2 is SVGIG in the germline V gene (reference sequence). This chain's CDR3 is CAWSSNEQFF. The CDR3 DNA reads TGTGCCTGGAGTTCCAATGAGCAGTTCTTC. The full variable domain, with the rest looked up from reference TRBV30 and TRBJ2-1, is SQTIHQWPATLVQPVGSPLSLECTVEGTSNPNLYWYRQAAGRGLQLLFYSVGIGQISSEVPQNLSASRPQDRQFILSSKKLLLSDSGFYLCAWSSNEQFFGPGTRLTVL.